This T cell receptor beta chain is drawn from a study of blood T cells in healthy people across ages. Points from the study as a whole: Higher diversity and more naive CD4+ cells were features of long-lived donors, compared to aged donors.

Primers used in a second PCR of roughly 7 to 12 cycles were a sample-barcoded 5' primer and a J-beta primer mix. One entry per CDR3 protein results from TCRdb running MiXCR on the 5' RACE reads. The table shows 710,000 or so distinct CDR3 sequences, with 32% occurring only once. In its sample, this clonotype was seen many times. Its cognate antigen is unknown. Germline V gene data show CDR1 as MNHEY and CDR2 as SVGEGT. V dropped 2 bases and J dropped 10 bases, with 12 bases sitting between them. CDR3 length: 13 amino acids. The sequenced sample consisted of blood. The sequence came from a woman aged 80 or over in good health. The V gene is TRBV6-2 or TRBV6-3, the J gene TRBJ2-1; the D call may be TRBD1 or TRBD2 (6 bases each). Here the CDR3 reads CASSYLGGREQFF. In DNA form, the CDR3 reads TGTGCCAGCAGTTACCTCGGGGGCAGGGAGCAGTTCTTC.